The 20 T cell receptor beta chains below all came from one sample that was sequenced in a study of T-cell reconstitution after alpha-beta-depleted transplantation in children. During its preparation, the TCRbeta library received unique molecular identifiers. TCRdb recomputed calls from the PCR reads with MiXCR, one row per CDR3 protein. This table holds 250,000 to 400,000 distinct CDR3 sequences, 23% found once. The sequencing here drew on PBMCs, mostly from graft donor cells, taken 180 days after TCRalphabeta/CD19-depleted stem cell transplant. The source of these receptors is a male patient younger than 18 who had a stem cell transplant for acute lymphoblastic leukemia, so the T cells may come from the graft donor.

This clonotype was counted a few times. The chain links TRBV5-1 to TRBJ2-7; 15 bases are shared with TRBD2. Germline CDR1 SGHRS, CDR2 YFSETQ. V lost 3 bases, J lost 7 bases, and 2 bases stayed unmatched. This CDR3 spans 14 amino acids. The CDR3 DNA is TGCGCCAGCAGCTCCGGGACTAGCGGGAGGGAGCAGTACTTC. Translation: CASSSGTSGREQYF. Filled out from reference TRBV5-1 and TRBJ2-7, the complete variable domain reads KAGVTQTPRYLIKTRGQQVTLSCSPISGHRSVSWYQQTPGQGLQFLFEYFSETQRNKGNFPGRFSGRQFSNSRSEMNVSTLELGDSALYLCASSSGTSGREQYFGPGTRLTVT.

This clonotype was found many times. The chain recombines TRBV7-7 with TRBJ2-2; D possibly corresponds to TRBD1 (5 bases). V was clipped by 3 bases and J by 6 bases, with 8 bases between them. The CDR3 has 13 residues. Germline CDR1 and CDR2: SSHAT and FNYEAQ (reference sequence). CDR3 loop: CASSLQGSGELFF. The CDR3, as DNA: TGTGCCAGCAGCTTGCAGGGATCCGGGGAGCTGTTTTTT. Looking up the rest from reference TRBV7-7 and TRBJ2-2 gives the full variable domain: GAGVSQSPRYKVTKRGQDVTLRCDPISSHATLYWYQQALGQGPEFLTYFNYEAQPDKSGLPSDRFSAERPEGSISTLTIQRTEQRDSAMYRCASSLQGSGELFFGEGSRLTVL.

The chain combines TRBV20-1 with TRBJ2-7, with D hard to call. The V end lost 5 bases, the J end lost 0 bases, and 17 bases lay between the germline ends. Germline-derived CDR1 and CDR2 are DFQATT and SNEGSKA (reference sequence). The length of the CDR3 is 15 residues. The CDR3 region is CSAPSLGSSSYEQYF. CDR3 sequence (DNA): TGCAGTGCTCCCTCCCTGGGCAGTAGCTCCTACGAGCAGTACTTC.

As DNA, the CDR3 is TGCGCCAGCAGCCAAGTAGCGATCTATGGCTACACCTTC. This encodes CASSQVAIYGYTF. The chain joins TRBV4-1 to TRBJ1-2, with unresolved D. The germline gives CDR1 MGHRA, CDR2 YSYEKL. The CDR3 has 13 amino acids. V lost 1 base and J 4 bases, leaving 7 bases between the germline ends.

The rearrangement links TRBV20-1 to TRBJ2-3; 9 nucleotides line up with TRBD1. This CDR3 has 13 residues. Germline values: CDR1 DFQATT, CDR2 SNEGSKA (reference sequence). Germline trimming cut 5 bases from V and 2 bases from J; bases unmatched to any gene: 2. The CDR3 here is CSAGQGPTDTQYF. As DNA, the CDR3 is TGCAGTGCTGGACAGGGGCCCACAGATACGCAGTATTTT.

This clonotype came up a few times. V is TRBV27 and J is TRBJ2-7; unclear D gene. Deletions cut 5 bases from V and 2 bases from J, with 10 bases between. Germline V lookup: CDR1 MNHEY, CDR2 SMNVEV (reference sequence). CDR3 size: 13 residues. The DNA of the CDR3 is TGTGCCAGCAGTCACGGTCCGACCTACGAGCAGTACTTC. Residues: CASSHGPTYEQYF.

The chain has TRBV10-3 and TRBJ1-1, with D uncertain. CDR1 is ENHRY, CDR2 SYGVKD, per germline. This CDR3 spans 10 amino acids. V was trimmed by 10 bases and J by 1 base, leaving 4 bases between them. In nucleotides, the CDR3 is TGTGCCACTCGGAACACTGAAGCTTTCTTT. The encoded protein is CATRNTEAFF.

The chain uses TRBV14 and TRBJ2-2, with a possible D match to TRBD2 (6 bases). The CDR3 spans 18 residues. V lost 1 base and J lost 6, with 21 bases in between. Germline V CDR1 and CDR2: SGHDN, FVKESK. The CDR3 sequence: CASSQVSYRSGPAGELFF. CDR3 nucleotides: TGTGCCAGCAGCCAAGTTTCCTATCGGAGCGGGCCCGCCGGGGAGCTGTTTTTT.

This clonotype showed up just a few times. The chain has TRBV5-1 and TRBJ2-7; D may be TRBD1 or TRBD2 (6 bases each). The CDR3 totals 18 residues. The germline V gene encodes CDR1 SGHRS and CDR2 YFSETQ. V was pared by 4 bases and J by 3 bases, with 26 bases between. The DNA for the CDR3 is TGCGCCAGCAGCCCAACGGGGGCTTATTATAGGCCGATCTACGAGCAGTACTTC. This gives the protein CASSPTGAYYRPIYEQYF. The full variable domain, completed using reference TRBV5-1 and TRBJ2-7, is KAGVTQTPRYLIKTRGQQVTLSCSPISGHRSVSWYQQTPGQGLQFLFEYFSETQRNKGNFPGRFSGRQFSNSRSEMNVSTLELGDSALYLCASSPTGAYYRPIYEQYFGPGTRLTVT.

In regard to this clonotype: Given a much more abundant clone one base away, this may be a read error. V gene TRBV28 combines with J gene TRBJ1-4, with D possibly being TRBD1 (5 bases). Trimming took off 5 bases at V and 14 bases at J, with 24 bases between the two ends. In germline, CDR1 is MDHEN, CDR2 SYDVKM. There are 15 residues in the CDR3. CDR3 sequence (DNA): TGTGCCAGCAGTGCCAGTACCAGGGCCCTAGGAAATCTGTTTTTT. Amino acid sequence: CASSASTRALGNLFF. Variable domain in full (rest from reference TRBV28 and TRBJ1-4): DVKVTQSSRYLVKRTGEKVFLECVQDMDHENMFWYRQDPGLGLRLIYFSYDVKMKEKGDIPEGYSVSREKKERFSLILESASTNQTSMYLCASSASTRALGNLFFGSGTQLSVL.

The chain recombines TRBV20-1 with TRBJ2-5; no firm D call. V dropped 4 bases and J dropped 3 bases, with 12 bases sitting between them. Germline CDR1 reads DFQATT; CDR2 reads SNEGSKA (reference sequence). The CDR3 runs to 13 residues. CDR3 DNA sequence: TGCAGTGCTACACCGGACGTCGAAGAGACCCAGTACTTC. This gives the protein CSATPDVEETQYF.

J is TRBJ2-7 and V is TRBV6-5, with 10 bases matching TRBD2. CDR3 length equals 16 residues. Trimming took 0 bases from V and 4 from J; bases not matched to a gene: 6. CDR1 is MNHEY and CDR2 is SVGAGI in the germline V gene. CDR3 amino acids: CASSYSLAGLAYEQYF. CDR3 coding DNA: TGTGCCAGCAGTTACTCGCTGGCGGGACTAGCGTACGAGCAGTACTTC.

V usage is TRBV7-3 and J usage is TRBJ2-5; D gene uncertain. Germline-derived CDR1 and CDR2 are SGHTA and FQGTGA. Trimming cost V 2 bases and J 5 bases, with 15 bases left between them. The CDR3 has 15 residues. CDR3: CASSLAVGSRETQYF. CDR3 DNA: TGTGCCAGCAGCTTAGCCGTTGGGTCCCGGGAGACCCAGTACTTC.

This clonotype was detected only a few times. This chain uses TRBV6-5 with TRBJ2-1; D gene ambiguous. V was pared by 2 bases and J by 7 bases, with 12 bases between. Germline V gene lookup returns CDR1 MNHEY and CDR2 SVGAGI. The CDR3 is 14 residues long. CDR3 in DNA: TGTGCCAGCAGTTACGCGACACAAAGGAATGAGCAGTTCTTC. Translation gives CASSYATQRNEQFF.

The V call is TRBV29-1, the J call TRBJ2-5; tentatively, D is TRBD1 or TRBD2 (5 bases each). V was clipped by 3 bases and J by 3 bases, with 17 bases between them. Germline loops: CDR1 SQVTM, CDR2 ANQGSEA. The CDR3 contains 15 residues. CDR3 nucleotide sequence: TGCAGCGTTGAGGTCGAGAGGGGAATGGAAGAGACCCAGTACTTC. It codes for CSVEVERGMEETQYF.

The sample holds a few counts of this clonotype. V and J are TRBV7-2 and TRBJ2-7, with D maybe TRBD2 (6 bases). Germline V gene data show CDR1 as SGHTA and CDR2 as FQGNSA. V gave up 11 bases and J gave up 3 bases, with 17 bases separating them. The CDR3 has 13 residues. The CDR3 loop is CASYHSGFYEQYF. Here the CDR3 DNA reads TGTGCCTCTTACCATAGCGGATTCTACGAGCAGTACTTC.

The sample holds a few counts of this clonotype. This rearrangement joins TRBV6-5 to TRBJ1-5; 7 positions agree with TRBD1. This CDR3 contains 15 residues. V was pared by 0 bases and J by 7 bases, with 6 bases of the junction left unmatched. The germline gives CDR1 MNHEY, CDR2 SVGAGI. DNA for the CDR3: TGTGCCAGCAGTTACTCGAGGGGGCGAGGCCAGCCCCAGCATTTT. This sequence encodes CASSYSRGRGQPQHF.

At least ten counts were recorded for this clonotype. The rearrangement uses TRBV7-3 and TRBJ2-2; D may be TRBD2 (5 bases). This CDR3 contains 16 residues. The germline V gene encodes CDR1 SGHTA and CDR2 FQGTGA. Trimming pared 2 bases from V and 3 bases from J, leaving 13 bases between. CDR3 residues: CASSLGRGMDTGELFF. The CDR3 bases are TGTGCCAGCAGCTTAGGGAGAGGCATGGACACCGGGGAGCTGTTTTTT.

Here the CDR3 reads CASSLAAPSTDTQYF. CDR3 DNA: TGCGCCAGCAGCTTGGCAGCACCGAGCACAGATACGCAGTATTTT. The V gene is TRBV5-1, the J gene TRBJ2-3, with D hard to call. V was shortened by 0 bases and J by 0 bases, with 8 bases between the two germline ends. The CDR3 runs to 15 residues. Germline CDR1 is SGHRS and CDR2 is YFSETQ.

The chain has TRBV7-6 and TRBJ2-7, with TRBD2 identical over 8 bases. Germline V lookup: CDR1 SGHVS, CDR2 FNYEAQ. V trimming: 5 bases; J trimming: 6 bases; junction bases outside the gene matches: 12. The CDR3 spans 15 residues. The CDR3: CASSLGLASPGEQYF. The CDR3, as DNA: TGTGCCAGCAGCCTAGGACTAGCCTCCCCGGGCGAGCAGTACTTC.